The 10 T cell receptor beta chains reported below all come from one sample, sequenced in a study of cytomegalovirus exposure and HLA in healthy donors. Some clones are missing from TCRdb's copy, which holds only in-frame ones; the method was immunoSEQ multiplex PCR. Of approximately 98,000 clones in the sample, approximately 94% are singletons; the top ten hold approximately 0.67%. The sequencing input was PBMCs. These TCRs come from a woman aged 18-29 years in good health and CMV-seronegative.

The V gene is TRBV6-6, the J gene TRBJ2-3; TRBD2 matches at 10 bases. With 10 bases clipped from V and 5 bases from J, the junction kept 6 bases outside the gene matches. The CDR3 runs to 13 residues. The germline V gene encodes CDR1 MNHNY and CDR2 SVGAGI (reference sequence). The CDR3 bases are TGTGCCACCCGAGCGGGGGGGTTAGATACGCAGTATTTT. It specifies CATRAGGLDTQYF.

The chain recombines TRBV6-4 with TRBJ1-2, with 7 bases that match TRBD1. Germline V gene data show CDR1 as MRHNA and CDR2 as SNTAGT. The junction had 8 bases not matched to a gene; V was cut back by 2 bases and J by 8 bases. The CDR3 has 14 residues. CDR3 in amino acids: CASSDEWGQPGYTF. CDR3 bases: TGTGCCAGCAGTGACGAATGGGGACAGCCAGGCTACACCTTC.

This sequence joins TRBV5-6 and TRBJ2-7; D may be TRBD1 (6 bases). Trimming took off 3 bases at V and 3 bases at J, with 10 bases between the two ends. CDR3 length: 13 residues. Germline V gene lookup returns CDR1 SGHDT and CDR2 YYEEEE. The CDR3 coding sequence is TGTGCCAGCAGCTCCACAGGGATCTACGAGCAGTACTTC. Encoded protein: CASSSTGIYEQYF.

This sequence joins TRBV27 and TRBJ2-1; 9 bases map to TRBD2. V was pared by 2 bases and J by 6 bases, with 14 bases of the junction left unmatched. Germline V gives CDR1 MNHEY, CDR2 SMNVEV (reference sequence). This CDR3 has 18 amino acids. CDR3 residues: CASSLRRISGGYLNEQFF. DNA for the CDR3: TGTGCCAGCAGTTTACGCCGGATCAGCGGGGGGTACCTCAATGAGCAGTTCTTC.

V and J are TRBV18 and TRBJ2-7; possible D gene TRBD1, 5 bases. The CDR3 contains 15 residues. Germline CDR1 is KGHSH and CDR2 is LQKENI. The V end lost 6 bases, the J end lost 7 bases, and 22 bases lay between the germline ends. CDR3 in DNA: TGTGCCAGCTCGCTACTACGGCAAGGGGCGGAGGAGCAGTACTTC. Its protein is CASSLLRQGAEEQYF. The full variable domain, its missing parts supplied by reference TRBV18 and TRBJ2-7, is NAGVMQNPRHLVRRRGQEARLRCSPMKGHSHVYWYRQLPEEGLKFMVYLQKENIIDESGMPKERFSAEFPKEGPSILRIQQVVRGDSAAYFCASSLLRQGAEEQYFGPGTRLTVT.

The rearrangement joins TRBV5-1 to TRBJ2-7, with a possible D match to TRBD2 (6 bases). Per the germline V gene, CDR1 is SGHRS and CDR2 is YFSETQ. Between the trimmed V and J ends, which lost 0 bases and 6 bases, there was a span of 22 bases. This CDR3 comprises 17 residues. CDR3: CASSLAGTPASLSEQYF. In nucleotides, the CDR3 is TGCGCCAGCAGCTTGGCCGGGACTCCCGCTTCCCTTTCCGAGCAGTACTTC.

This sequence joins TRBV5-6 and TRBJ2-5; TRBD2 matches at 7 bases. CDR1 and CDR2 from the germline V gene are SGHDT and YYEEEE. The CDR3 covers 16 residues. With V trimmed by 2 bases and J by 5 bases, 12 bases remained unmatched. Written as DNA, the CDR3 is TGTGCCAGCAGCTTTCCTACGGTCCCCGGGGGGGAGACCCAGTACTTC. Translating gives CASSFPTVPGGETQYF.

V gene TRBV4-1 combines with J gene TRBJ2-7; 10 bases agree with TRBD1. The CDR3 is 15 residues long. Unmatched junction bases numbered 9, after V lost 5 bases and J lost 5 bases. Germline V CDR1 and CDR2: MGHRA, YSYEKL. CDR3 DNA sequence: TGCGCCAGCAGCTCTCCCGGGACAGGGGCAAACGAGCAGTACTTC. Its translation is CASSSPGTGANEQYF.

Here the CDR3 DNA reads TGTGCCAGCAGTGCATACAGGGGGCAGGGGAACACTGAAGCTTTCTTT. Translation: CASSAYRGQGNTEAFF. The chain has TRBV27 and TRBJ1-1, with 9 positions matching TRBD1. This CDR3 is built from 16 residues. Germline CDR1 is MNHEY and CDR2 is SMNVEV (reference sequence). The ends lost 5 bases at V and 1 base at J; junction bases unmatched: 8.

The chain carries TRBV11-2 and TRBJ1-1, with D maybe TRBD1 (5 bases). The CDR3 totals 11 residues. V lost 5 bases to trimming and J lost 6 bases, with 7 bases between them. Germline V gene sequence: CDR1 SGHAT, CDR2 FQNNGV. The DNA for the CDR3 is TGTGCCAGCAGCATCAGGGCTGAAGCTTTCTTT. It translates to CASSIRAEAFF.